This TCR beta chain comes out of a study of identical twins. Germline V lookup: CDR1 WSHSY, CDR2 SAAADI. Trimming stripped 7 bases from V and 14 bases from J, with 18 bases between. CDR3 size: 13 residues. One entry per CDR3 protein, called by TCRdb with MiXCR from the 5' RACE reads. In the table there are about 730,000 distinct CDR3 sequences, approximately 21% of which are singletons. This same sample was also part of a study on T cells expressing NK-cell markers.

The chain carries TRBV10-2 and TRBJ1-6; weak D call: TRBD1 (6 bases). The sample consisted of PBMCs. The sequence derives from a woman younger than 35 in good health. The CDR3 region has the DNA TGCGCCAGCATCCGGGGGCGCGGAATGGCCCTCCACTTT. Protein product: CASIRGRGMALHF.